The 25 T cell receptor beta chains presented below share a single source sample, sequenced in a study of blood T cell repertoires in COVID-19. Here immunoSEQ multiplex PCR was the method, and the copy in TCRdb shows in-frame clones only, minus some. The sample records more than 250,000 clones, around 86% being singletons. Sequenced input: peripheral blood. The receptors derive from a man aged 45-60 years with active or convalescent COVID-19.

This chain joins TRBV2 and TRBJ1-5, with D uncertain. Germline V gene sequence: CDR1 SNHLY, CDR2 FYNNEI. The V end lost 5 bases, the J end lost 1 base, and 3 bases lay between the germline ends. This CDR3 is 12 amino acids long. This CDR3 is CASSRSNQPQHF. Written as DNA, the CDR3 is TGTGCCAGCAGTCGGAGCAATCAGCCCCAGCATTTT.

The chain combines TRBV15 with TRBJ1-5; D is undetermined. This CDR3 comprises 14 residues. Germline V CDR1 and CDR2: LNHNV, YYDKDF (reference sequence). The ends were cut back, 1 base at V and 0 bases at J, with 4 bases in the middle. In nucleotides, the CDR3 is TGTGCCACCAGCAGAGGAGTTAGCAATCAGCCCCAGCATTTT. Encoded protein: CATSRGVSNQPQHF.

This clone has just one count. The chain is built from TRBV4-1 and TRBJ2-7; 12 positions match TRBD2. V shed 4 bases, J shed 5 bases, and the junction held 12 bases outside the gene matches. CDR1 MGHRA and CDR2 YSYEKL come from the germline V gene. This CDR3 is built from 17 residues. The CDR3 protein is CASSRSTTSGSYDEQYF. Here the CDR3 DNA reads TGCGCCAGCAGCCGCTCGACGACTAGCGGGAGTTATGACGAGCAGTACTTC.

The V gene is TRBV6-1, the J gene TRBJ1-1, with D possibly matching TRBD1 (5 bases). This CDR3 has 14 residues. CDR1 MNHNS and CDR2 SASEGT come from the germline V gene. Trimming removed 3 bases at V and 3 bases at J, with 11 bases between. CDR3 DNA sequence: TGTGCCAGCAGTGATGAGGAGGGGTACACTGAAGCTTTCTTT. Encoded protein: CASSDEEGYTEAFF.

V and J are TRBV7-8 and TRBJ2-5; tentative D call: TRBD2 (6 bases). Germline CDR1 SGHVS, CDR2 FQNEAQ. This CDR3 has 16 amino acids. V gave up 5 bases and J gave up 5 bases, with 21 bases separating them. CDR3 loop: CASSPAGFRFGETQYF. Written as DNA, the CDR3 is TGTGCCAGCAGCCCCGCGGGGTTTAGGTTTGGGGAGACCCAGTACTTC.

The chain joins TRBV6-5 to TRBJ1-4; TRBD1 is a possible D gene (6 bases). V gave up 8 bases and J gave up 5 bases, with 15 bases separating them. The CDR3 loop spans 14 amino acids. The germline V gene has CDR1 MNHEY and CDR2 SVGAGI. CDR3 protein: CASRTTGTNEKLFF. The CDR3 region has the DNA TGTGCCAGCCGTACCACAGGGACAAATGAAAAACTGTTTTTT.

This chain uses TRBV7-2 with TRBJ2-1; 7 bases fit TRBD2. The CDR3 is made up of 14 amino acids. V trimming: 1 base; J trimming: 6 bases; junction bases outside the gene matches: 3. The germline CDR1 and CDR2 sequences are SGHTA and FQGNSA. Here the CDR3 reads CASSLGGGTNEQFF. CDR3 DNA sequence: TGTGCCAGCAGCTTAGGGGGGGGGACCAATGAGCAGTTCTTC.

J is TRBJ2-1 and V is TRBV5-1; 10 nucleotides agree with TRBD2. Germline lookup yields CDR1 SGHRS and CDR2 YFSETQ. V lost 3 bases and J lost 5; bases outside the gene matches: 5. This CDR3 has 15 residues. As DNA, the CDR3 is TGCGCCAGCAGCTCCATAGCGGGAGGACACAATGAGCAGTTCTTC. Translation gives CASSSIAGGHNEQFF.

This chain links TRBV14 with TRBJ1-2, with a possible D match to TRBD1 (6 bases). Trimming removed 1 base at V and 2 bases at J, with 11 bases between. The CDR3 is 15 amino acids. Germline CDR1 SGHDN, CDR2 FVKESK. The CDR3 DNA reads TGTGCCAGCAGCCAAGCGGGCAGGGGAAACTATGGCTACACCTTC. Protein sequence: CASSQAGRGNYGYTF.

This chain uses TRBV27 with TRBJ2-5, with 7 positions matching TRBD1. V was clipped by 5 bases and J by 2 bases; unmatched bases: 8. Germline V CDR1 and CDR2: MNHEY, SMNVEV (reference sequence). The CDR3 totals 15 residues. The CDR3 DNA follows: TGTGCCAGCAGTCCGAACCGGGACAGTCAAGAGACCCAGTACTTC. This encodes CASSPNRDSQETQYF.

This clone has only one observation. The V call is TRBV6-5, the J call TRBJ1-1; tentatively, D is TRBD1 (6 bases). The CDR3 runs 14 residues. V was trimmed by 0 bases and J by 7 bases, leaving 12 bases between them. Germline CDR1 and CDR2: MNHEY and SVGAGI. CDR3 nucleotide sequence: TGTGCCAGCAGTTACTCCCCGGGACAAAGTGAAGCTTTCTTT. Amino acids: CASSYSPGQSEAFF.

The count of this clone is one. The rearrangement links TRBV5-1 to TRBJ1-2, with D unclear. Germline CDR1 and CDR2: SGHRS and YFSETQ. Trimming took off 0 bases at V and 3 bases at J, with 9 bases between the two ends. The CDR3 spans 14 residues. The CDR3 loop reads CASSLAGGHYGYTF. In nucleotides, the CDR3 is TGCGCCAGCAGCTTGGCCGGCGGCCACTATGGCTACACCTTC.

The chain recombines TRBV5-1 with TRBJ2-7; 13 nucleotides line up with TRBD2. Germline values: CDR1 SGHRS, CDR2 YFSETQ. Losses at the gene ends were 1 base for V and 4 bases for J; bases not matched to a gene: 11. The CDR3 consists of 18 residues. CDR3 loop: CASSLPSLTSGRIYEQYF. The CDR3 coding sequence is TGCGCCAGCAGCTTGCCATCTCTGACTAGCGGGAGGATATACGAGCAGTACTTC. The full variable domain, with the rest looked up from reference TRBV5-1 and TRBJ2-7, is KAGVTQTPRYLIKTRGQQVTLSCSPISGHRSVSWYQQTPGQGLQFLFEYFSETQRNKGNFPGRFSGRQFSNSRSEMNVSTLELGDSALYLCASSLPSLTSGRIYEQYFGPGTRLTVT.

The chain recombines TRBV18 with TRBJ2-5, with 8 bases aligning to TRBD2. Looked up from germline, CDR1 is KGHSH and CDR2 is LQKENI. Losses at the gene ends were 3 bases for V and 5 bases for J; bases not matched to a gene: 8. The CDR3 sequence is 15 residues long. The DNA of the CDR3 is TGTGCCAGCTCACCCTATAGCGGGAATGGGGAGACCCAGTACTTC. Amino acids: CASSPYSGNGETQYF.

The CDR3 nucleotides read TGCGCCAGCAGCAGGGGTCCGGGTAGCACAGATACGCAGTATTTT. It specifies CASSRGPGSTDTQYF. The chain uses TRBV5-1 and TRBJ2-3, with D possibly being TRBD1 (5 bases). The CDR3 length is 15 residues. The germline V gene has CDR1 SGHRS and CDR2 YFSETQ. The V gene lost 4 bases and the J gene lost 0 bases, with 12 bases spanning the gap. The full variable domain, completed using reference TRBV5-1 and TRBJ2-3, is KAGVTQTPRYLIKTRGQQVTLSCSPISGHRSVSWYQQTPGQGLQFLFEYFSETQRNKGNFPGRFSGRQFSNSRSEMNVSTLELGDSALYLCASSRGPGSTDTQYFGPGTRLTVL.

This chain connects TRBV9 to TRBJ1-3; 10 nucleotides agree with TRBD1. CDR3 length: 15 residues. Germline V gives CDR1 SGDLS, CDR2 YYNGEE. Trimming cost V 3 bases and J 4 bases; bases outside gene matches: 4. CDR3 sequence reads: CASSGQGALGNTIYF. The DNA of the CDR3 is TGTGCCAGCAGCGGACAGGGGGCTCTGGGAAACACCATATATTTT.

The table lists this clone with a count of one. The V and J genes are TRBV18 and TRBJ2-7, with a tentative D call TRBD1 (5 bases). Trimming left V 6 bases short and J 4 bases short, with 16 bases between. The germline V gene encodes CDR1 KGHSH and CDR2 LQKENI. The CDR3 contains 14 residues. The CDR3 sequence: CASSLGPSNYEQYF. The CDR3 nucleotides are TGTGCCAGCTCGCTGGGGCCGAGTAATTACGAGCAGTACTTC.

The chain links TRBV13 to TRBJ1-3; maybe TRBD1 (6 bases). V was trimmed by 6 bases and J by 0 bases, leaving 21 bases between them. Germline V gives CDR1 PRHDT, CDR2 FYEKMQ (reference sequence). The CDR3 has 18 amino acids. The CDR3 reads CASSLTFGTRASGNTIYF. The CDR3 DNA follows: TGTGCCAGCAGTCTAACCTTCGGGACACGCGCCTCTGGAAACACCATATATTTT.

The CDR3 DNA is TGTGCCAGTAGTATCGAACAGGGCTTGGCTGGAAACACCATATATTTT. Amino acid sequence: CASSIEQGLAGNTIYF. This chain joins TRBV19 and TRBJ1-3, with D perhaps TRBD1 (6 bases). There are 16 residues in the CDR3. The germline V gene encodes CDR1 LNHDA and CDR2 SQIVND (reference sequence). V lost 3 bases to trimming and J lost 2 bases, with 14 bases between them.

This chain uses TRBV9 with TRBJ2-1; TRBD2 agrees at 12 bases. The CDR3 covers 15 residues. With 0 bases clipped from V and 8 bases from J, the junction kept 3 bases outside the gene matches. The germline gives CDR1 SGDLS, CDR2 YYNGEE. CDR3 in amino acids: CASSVGLAGADEQFF. The CDR3 DNA sequence: TGTGCCAGCAGCGTAGGACTAGCGGGAGCGGATGAGCAGTTCTTC.

The chain joins TRBV6-5 to TRBJ1-1; TRBD1 matches 7 bases. J gave up 8 bases and V 1 base, and 1 base lay outside the gene matches. From germline, CDR1 is MNHEY and CDR2 SVGAGI. CDR3 length equals 12 residues. CDR3 amino acids: CASSYLQGEAFF. DNA of the CDR3: TGTGCCAGCAGTTACTTACAGGGGGAAGCTTTCTTT.

The CDR3 is CASDDRVRGSTF. CDR3 nucleotides: TGTGCCAGCGACGACAGGGTAAGGGGTTCGACCTTC. The chain is built from TRBV28 and TRBJ1-2; 7 nucleotides match TRBD1. The germline CDR1 and CDR2 sequences are MDHEN and SYDVKM. CDR3 size: 12 residues. V trimming: 8 bases; J trimming: 14 bases; junction bases outside the gene matches: 14.

The J gene is TRBJ2-7, the V gene TRBV29-1, with 7 positions matching TRBD2. The germline V gene has CDR1 SQVTM and CDR2 ANQGSEA. The ends lost 3 bases at V and 6 bases at J; junction bases unmatched: 5. The CDR3 is made up of 12 amino acids. The CDR3 spells CSVEMGGSEQYF. The CDR3 DNA reads TGCAGCGTTGAGATGGGGGGGTCCGAGCAGTACTTC.

This rearrangement joins TRBV5-4 to TRBJ2-1, with TRBD1 matching over 12 bases. In germline, CDR1 is SGHNT, CDR2 YYREEE (reference sequence). Germline trimming cut 2 bases from V and 9 bases from J; bases unmatched to any gene: 3. This CDR3 has 14 residues. The CDR3 DNA reads as TGTGCCAGCAGCTTAGGGACAGGGGGCGGTGAGCAGTTCTTC. The encoded protein is CASSLGTGGGEQFF. Variable domain in full (rest from reference TRBV5-4 and TRBJ2-1): ETGVTQSPTHLIKTRGQQVTLRCSSQSGHNTVSWYQQALGQGPQFIFQYYREEENGRGNFPPRFSGLQFPNYSSELNVNALELDDSALYLCASSLGTGGGEQFFGPGTRLTVL.

In regard to this clone: Other DNA variants within this sample encode the same CDR3. The chain couples TRBV7-9 to TRBJ1-1; 9 bases map to TRBD1. CDR1 is SEHNR, CDR2 FQNEAQ, per germline (reference sequence). V was clipped by 1 base and J by 1 base; unmatched bases: 1. CDR3 length: 15 residues. The CDR3 reads CASSLGDRENTEAFF. Here the CDR3 DNA reads TGTGCCAGCAGCTTAGGGGACAGGGAGAACACTGAAGCTTTCTTT.